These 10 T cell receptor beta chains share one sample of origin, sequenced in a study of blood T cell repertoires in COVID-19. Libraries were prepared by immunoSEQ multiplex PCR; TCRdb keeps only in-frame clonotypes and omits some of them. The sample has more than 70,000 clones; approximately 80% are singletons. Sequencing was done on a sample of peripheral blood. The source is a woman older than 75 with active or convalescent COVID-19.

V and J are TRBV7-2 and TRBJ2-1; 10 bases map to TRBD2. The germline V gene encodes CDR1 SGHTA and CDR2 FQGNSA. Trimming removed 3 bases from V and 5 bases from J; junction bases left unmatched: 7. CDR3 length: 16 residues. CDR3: CASSFPSGGADNEQFF. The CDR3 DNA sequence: TGTGCCAGCAGCTTTCCGAGCGGGGGGGCCGACAATGAGCAGTTCTTC.

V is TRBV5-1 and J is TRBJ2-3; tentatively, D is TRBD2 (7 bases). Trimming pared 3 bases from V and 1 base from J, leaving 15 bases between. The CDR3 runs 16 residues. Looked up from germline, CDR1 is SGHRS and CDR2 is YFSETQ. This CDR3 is CASSWGVGGRTDTQYF. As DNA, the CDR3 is TGCGCCAGCAGCTGGGGCGTCGGGGGGCGCACAGATACGCAGTATTTT.

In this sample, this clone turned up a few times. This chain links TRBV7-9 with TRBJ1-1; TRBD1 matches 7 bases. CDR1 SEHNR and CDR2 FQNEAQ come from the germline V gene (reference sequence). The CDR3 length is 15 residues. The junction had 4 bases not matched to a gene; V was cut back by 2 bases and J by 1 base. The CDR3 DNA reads TGTGCCAGCAGCTTATCCGGGACAGCGAACACTGAAGCTTTCTTT. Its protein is CASSLSGTANTEAFF.

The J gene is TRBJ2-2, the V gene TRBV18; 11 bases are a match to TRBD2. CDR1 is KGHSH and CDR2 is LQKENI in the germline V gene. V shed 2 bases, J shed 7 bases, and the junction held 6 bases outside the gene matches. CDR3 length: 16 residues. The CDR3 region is CASSPGTSGDGGELFF. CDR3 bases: TGTGCCAGCTCACCAGGGACTAGCGGAGATGGCGGGGAGCTGTTTTTT.

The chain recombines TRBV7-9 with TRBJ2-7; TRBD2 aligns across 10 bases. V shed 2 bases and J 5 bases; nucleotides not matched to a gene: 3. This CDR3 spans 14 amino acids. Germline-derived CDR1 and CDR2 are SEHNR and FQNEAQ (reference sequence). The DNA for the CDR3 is TGTGCCAGCAGCTTAAGCGGGGGGGCCAACGAGCAGTACTTC. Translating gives CASSLSGGANEQYF.

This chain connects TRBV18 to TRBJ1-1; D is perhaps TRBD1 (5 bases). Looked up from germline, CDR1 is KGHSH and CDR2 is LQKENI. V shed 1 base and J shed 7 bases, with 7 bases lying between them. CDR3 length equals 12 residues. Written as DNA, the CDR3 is TGTGCCAGCTCACCACAGCAGGGTGAAGCTTTCTTT. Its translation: CASSPQQGEAFF.

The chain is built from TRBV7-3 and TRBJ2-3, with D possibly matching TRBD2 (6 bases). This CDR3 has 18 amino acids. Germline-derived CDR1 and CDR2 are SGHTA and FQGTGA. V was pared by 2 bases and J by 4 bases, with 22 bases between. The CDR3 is CASSLGPARPGLADTQYF. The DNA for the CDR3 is TGTGCCAGCAGCTTAGGCCCAGCGCGTCCGGGACTGGCAGATACGCAGTATTTT.

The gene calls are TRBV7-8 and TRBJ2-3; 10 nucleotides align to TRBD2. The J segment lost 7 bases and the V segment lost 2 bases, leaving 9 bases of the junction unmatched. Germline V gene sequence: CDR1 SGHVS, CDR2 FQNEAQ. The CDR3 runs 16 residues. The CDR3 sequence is CASSLLGLAKSNTQYF. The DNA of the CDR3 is TGTGCCAGCAGCTTACTGGGACTAGCGAAATCGAATACGCAGTATTTT.

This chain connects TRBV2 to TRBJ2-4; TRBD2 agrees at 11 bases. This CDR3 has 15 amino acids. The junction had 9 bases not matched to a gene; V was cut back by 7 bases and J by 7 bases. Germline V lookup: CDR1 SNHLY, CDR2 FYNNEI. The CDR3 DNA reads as TGTGCCAGCACACATAGCGGGGGGGCGTATAACATTCAGTACTTC. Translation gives CASTHSGGAYNIQYF.

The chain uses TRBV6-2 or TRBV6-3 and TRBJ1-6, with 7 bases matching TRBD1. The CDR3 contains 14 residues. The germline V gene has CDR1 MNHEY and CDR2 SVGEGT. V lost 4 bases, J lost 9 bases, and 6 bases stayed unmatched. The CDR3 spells CASSLQGRTSPLHF. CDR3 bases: TGTGCCAGCAGTTTACAGGGGAGGACTTCACCCCTCCACTTT.